These T cell receptor beta chains were read from a single sample in a study of blood T cell repertoires in COVID-19. Clones were read by immunoSEQ multiplex PCR, and TCRdb kept only the in-frame ones, dropping some. The sample lists 200,000 to 250,000 clones, around 87% occurring once. Sequencing was performed on peripheral blood. The receptors here all came from a woman in her forties or fifties with COVID-19, enrolled during active disease. The conserved cysteine and the conserved F or W are not part of the CDR3 here. Fields, in order: clone size, V gene, J gene, CDR3 protein. Clone size is given for some rows only: seen once, a few or many times, or a class if the clone is expanded.

abundance: .; v_gene: TRBV5-1; j_gene: TRBJ2-3; CDR3aa: ASSRGGLTDTQY
abundance: .; v_gene: TRBV6-6; j_gene: TRBJ1-5; CDR3aa: ASSLETGIVGNQPQH
abundance: .; v_gene: TRBV27; j_gene: TRBJ1-2; CDR3aa: ASSLMGAGDYGYT
abundance: .; v_gene: TRBV10-3; j_gene: TRBJ2-1; CDR3aa: AISHRDIDGEQF
abundance: .; v_gene: TRBV6-5; j_gene: TRBJ2-2; CDR3aa: ASSVLPGELF
abundance: .; v_gene: TRBV7-8; j_gene: TRBJ1-1; CDR3aa: ASKGTGVFTEAF
abundance: .; v_gene: TRBV11-2; j_gene: TRBJ2-3; CDR3aa: ASSWGERDTQY
abundance: .; v_gene: TRBV14; j_gene: TRBJ1-2; CDR3aa: ASSYDQGGSGYT
abundance: .; v_gene: TRBV11-3; j_gene: TRBJ2-7; CDR3aa: ASSFSGALYEQY
abundance: once; v_gene: TRBV10-3; j_gene: TRBJ2-7; CDR3aa: AIRERGSYEQY
abundance: .; v_gene: TRBV5-8; j_gene: TRBJ1-1; CDR3aa: ASSLVWGQGGAF
abundance: .; v_gene: TRBV14; j_gene: TRBJ1-2; CDR3aa: ASSQSRLYGYT
abundance: .; v_gene: TRBV7-8; j_gene: TRBJ2-5; CDR3aa: ATAGGRGETQY
abundance: .; v_gene: TRBV19; j_gene: TRBJ2-4; CDR3aa: ASSQGSKNIQY
abundance: few; v_gene: TRBV7-9; j_gene: TRBJ1-1; CDR3aa: ASSLGQGPPSRTEAF
abundance: .; v_gene: TRBV15; j_gene: TRBJ1-1; CDR3aa: ATSRATGTWGQKTEAF
abundance: .; v_gene: TRBV19; j_gene: TRBJ2-2; CDR3aa: ASSMATGTHGLIDTGELF
abundance: .; v_gene: TRBV5-6; j_gene: TRBJ1-4; CDR3aa: ASSPGSGEKLF
abundance: .; v_gene: TRBV3-1/TRBV3-2; j_gene: TRBJ2-2; CDR3aa: ASRATGGNTGELF
abundance: .; v_gene: TRBV6-2/TRBV6-3; j_gene: TRBJ2-4; CDR3aa: ASSHWDFALAKNIQY
abundance: few; v_gene: TRBV13; j_gene: TRBJ1-3; CDR3aa: ASAGDRGAIY
abundance: .; v_gene: TRBV6-5; j_gene: TRBJ2-2; CDR3aa: ASSYSRGNTGELF
abundance: .; v_gene: TRBV5-6; j_gene: TRBJ1-6; CDR3aa: ASSLEGESYNSPLH
abundance: .; v_gene: TRBV6-5; j_gene: TRBJ1-1; CDR3aa: ASSYNRGTEAF
abundance: .; v_gene: TRBV11-2; j_gene: TRBJ1-2; CDR3aa: ASSLASGQGYGYT
abundance: .; v_gene: TRBV7-9; j_gene: TRBJ1-2; CDR3aa: ASSLSGHSNYGYT
abundance: many; v_gene: TRBV5-1; j_gene: TRBJ1-3; CDR3aa: ASSAISSGTGAGNTIY
abundance: few; v_gene: TRBV5-6; j_gene: TRBJ2-7; CDR3aa: ASSFEMYEQY
abundance: .; v_gene: TRBV19; j_gene: TRBJ1-2; CDR3aa: ASSIWTGVDGYT
abundance: once; v_gene: TRBV7-2; j_gene: TRBJ2-1; CDR3aa: ASSLRWGGSRNEQF
abundance: .; v_gene: TRBV5-6; j_gene: TRBJ1-5; CDR3aa: ASRPSWDRVQPQH
abundance: .; v_gene: TRBV10-1; j_gene: TRBJ2-3; CDR3aa: ASTDWRGGKDTQY
abundance: .; v_gene: TRBV19; j_gene: TRBJ2-2; CDR3aa: ASSIGRGLRTGELF
abundance: .; v_gene: TRBV4-3; j_gene: TRBJ1-3; CDR3aa: ASSQERQAGNTIY
abundance: few; v_gene: TRBV5-6; j_gene: TRBJ1-3; CDR3aa: ASSPNVVNTIY
abundance: .; v_gene: TRBV27; j_gene: TRBJ1-6; CDR3aa: ASSTTGFNSPLH
abundance: .; v_gene: TRBV6-1; j_gene: TRBJ1-4; CDR3aa: ASSDHRFGQGREKLF
abundance: .; v_gene: TRBV28; j_gene: TRBJ1-1; CDR3aa: ASSSHSGTGGGNTEAF
abundance: .; v_gene: TRBV5-1; j_gene: TRBJ2-1; CDR3aa: ASSRGTSMSYNEQF
abundance: .; v_gene: TRBV10-2; j_gene: TRBJ1-4; CDR3aa: ASSERGAANEKLF
abundance: .; v_gene: TRBV5-1; j_gene: TRBJ2-3; CDR3aa: ASSPGRAGPDTQY
abundance: .; v_gene: TRBV27; j_gene: TRBJ1-2; CDR3aa: ASSPRQANYGYT
abundance: .; v_gene: TRBV18; j_gene: TRBJ1-1; CDR3aa: ASSRRYRGLNTEAF
abundance: .; v_gene: TRBV20-1; j_gene: TRBJ2-3; CDR3aa: SASPPRLAARHTDTQY
abundance: .; v_gene: TRBV27; j_gene: TRBJ2-5; CDR3aa: ASSARGETQY
abundance: .; v_gene: TRBV10-3; j_gene: TRBJ2-7; CDR3aa: ATYRDRGTYEQY
abundance: .; v_gene: TRBV27; j_gene: TRBJ2-7; CDR3aa: ASSKGTGTYEQY